These T cell receptor beta chains were read from a single sample in a study. In TCRdb, the multiplex PCR reads were re-called with MiXCR into one record per CDR3 protein. This sample's clone table lists some 66 distinct CDR3 sequences. Source material: Tregs sorted from blood. The origin of the receptors is a female donor with breast cancer. Each CDR3 is given with its conserved first and last residue. D genes are given only for firm matches. Clone size, where shown, is once, few, many, or a class for clones that have expanded.

V gene	D gene	J gene	clone size	CDR3 protein	CDR3 DNA
TRBV12-3/TRBV12-4	TRBD1	TRBJ1-2	few	CASSKGTGRNYGYTF	TGTGCCAGCAGCAAAGGGACAGGGCGTAACTATGGCTACACCTTC
TRBV12-3/TRBV12-4	-	TRBJ1-2	hyperexpanded	CASTPMTRSYTF	TGTGCCAGCACCCCAATGACCAGGAGCTACACCTTC
TRBV12-3/TRBV12-4	-	TRBJ1-2	-	CASSLGTGYGYTF	TGTGCCAGCAGTTTAGGTACAGGATATGGCTACACCTTC
TRBV12-3/TRBV12-4	-	TRBJ1-2	medium-sized	CASSDSGCENGYTF	TGTGCCAGCTCTGACTCAGGGTGCGAGAATGGCTACACCTTC
TRBV12-3/TRBV12-4	-	TRBJ1-2	-	CASTTDGYGYTF	TGTGCCAGCACGACGGACGGGTATGGCTACACCTTC
TRBV12-3/TRBV12-4	-	TRBJ1-2	once	CASSSRDRSYGYTF	TGTGCCAGCAGTTCCAGGGACCGCTCGTATGGCTACACCTTC